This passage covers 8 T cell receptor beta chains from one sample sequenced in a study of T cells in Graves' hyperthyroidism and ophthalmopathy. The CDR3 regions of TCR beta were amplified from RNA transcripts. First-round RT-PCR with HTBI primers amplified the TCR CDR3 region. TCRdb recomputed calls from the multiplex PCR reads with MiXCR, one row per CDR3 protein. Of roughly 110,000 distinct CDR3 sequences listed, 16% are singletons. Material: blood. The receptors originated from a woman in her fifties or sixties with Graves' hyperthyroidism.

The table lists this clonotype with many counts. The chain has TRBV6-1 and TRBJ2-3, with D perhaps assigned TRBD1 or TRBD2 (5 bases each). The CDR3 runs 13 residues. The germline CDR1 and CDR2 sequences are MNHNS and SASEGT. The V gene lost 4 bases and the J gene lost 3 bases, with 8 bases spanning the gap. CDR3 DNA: TGTGCCAGCAGTGTGGGGGTAACAGATACGCAGTATTTT. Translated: CASSVGVTDTQYF.

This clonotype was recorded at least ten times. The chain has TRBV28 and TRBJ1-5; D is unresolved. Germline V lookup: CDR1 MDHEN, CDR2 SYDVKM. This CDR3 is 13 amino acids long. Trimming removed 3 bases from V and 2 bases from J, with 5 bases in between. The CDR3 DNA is TGTGCCAGCAGTTTGGACGGCAATCAGCCCCAGCATTTT. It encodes CASSLDGNQPQHF.

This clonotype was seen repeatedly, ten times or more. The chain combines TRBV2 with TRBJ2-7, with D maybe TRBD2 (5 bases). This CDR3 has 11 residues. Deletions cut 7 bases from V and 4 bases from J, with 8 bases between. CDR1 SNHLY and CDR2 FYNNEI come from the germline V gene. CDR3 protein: CASTRGYEQYF. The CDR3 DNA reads TGTGCCAGCACTCGGGGTTACGAGCAGTACTTC.

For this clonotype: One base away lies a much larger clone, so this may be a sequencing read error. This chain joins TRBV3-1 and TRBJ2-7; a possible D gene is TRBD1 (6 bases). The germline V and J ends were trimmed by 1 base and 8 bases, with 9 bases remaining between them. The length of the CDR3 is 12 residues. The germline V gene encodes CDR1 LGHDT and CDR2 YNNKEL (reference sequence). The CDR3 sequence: CASSQGTDKQYF. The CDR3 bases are TGTGCCAGCAGCCAAGGGACAGATAAGCAGTACTTC.

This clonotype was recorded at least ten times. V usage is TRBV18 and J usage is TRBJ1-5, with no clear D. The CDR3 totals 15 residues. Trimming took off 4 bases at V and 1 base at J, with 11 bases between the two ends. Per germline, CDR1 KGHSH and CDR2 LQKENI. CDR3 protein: CASSQGWGSNQPQHF. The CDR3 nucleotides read TGTGCCAGCTCACAGGGTTGGGGAAGCAATCAGCCCCAGCATTTT.

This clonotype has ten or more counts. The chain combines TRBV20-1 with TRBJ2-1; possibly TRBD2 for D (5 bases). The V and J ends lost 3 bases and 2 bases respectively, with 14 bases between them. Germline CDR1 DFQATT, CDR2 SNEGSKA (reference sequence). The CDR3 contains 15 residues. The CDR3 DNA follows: TGCAGTGCTAGTCGAGTCCTAGCCCCCTACAATGAGCAGTTCTTC. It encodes CSASRVLAPYNEQFF.

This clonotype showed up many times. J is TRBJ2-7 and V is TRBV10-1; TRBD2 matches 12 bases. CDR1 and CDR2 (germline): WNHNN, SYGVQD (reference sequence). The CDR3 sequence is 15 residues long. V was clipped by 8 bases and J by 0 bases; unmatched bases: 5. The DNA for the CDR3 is TGCGCCAGCTCAGGACTAGCGGGAAGCTCCTACGAGCAGTACGTC. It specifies CASSGLAGSSYEQYV.

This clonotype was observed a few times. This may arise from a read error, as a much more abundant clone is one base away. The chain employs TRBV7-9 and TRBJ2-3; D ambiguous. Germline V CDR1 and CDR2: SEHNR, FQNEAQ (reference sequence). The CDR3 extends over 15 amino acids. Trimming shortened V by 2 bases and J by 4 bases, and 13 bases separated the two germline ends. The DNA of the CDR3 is TGTGCCAGCAGCTTATCCCGTCTAGACCCAGATACGCAGTATTTT. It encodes CASSLSRLDPDTQYF. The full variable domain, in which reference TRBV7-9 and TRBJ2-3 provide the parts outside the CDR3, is DTGVSQNPRHKITKRGQNVTFRCDPISEHNRLYWYRQTLGQGPEFLTYFQNEAQLEKSRLLSDRFSAERPKGSFSTLEIQRTEQGDSAMYLCASSLSRLDPDTQYFGPGTRLTVL.